Included here is one T cell receptor (beta chain) sequence, with context. Its target is not known. Between the trimmed V and J ends, which lost 0 bases and 2 bases, there was a span of 10 bases. Germline V lookup: CDR1 MGHRA, CDR2 YSYEKL. The CDR3 totals 15 residues. The sample belongs to a study of a mutant IDH1 vaccine in newly diagnosed glioma. The wider study: First vaccine doses came 4-6 weeks after radiotherapy alone, or with temozolomide cycles.

Noted time point: week 35, safety follow-up. The content of each vaccine dose was 300 ug of mutant IDH1 20-mer peptide, and topical imiquimod accompanied it. Generated by immunoSEQ multiplex PCR, the TCRdb table keeps only in-frame clones and is missing some. The table has 34,000 or so clones, 81% seen once. The sequence was obtained from a man aged 25 to 40 with glioma. The chain uses TRBV4-1 and TRBJ1-1; TRBD1 is a possible D gene (5 bases). The source was PBMCs, collected from a glioma patient whose treatment included an IDH1 peptide vaccine. CDR3 amino acids: CASSQEPRDNTEAFF. CDR3 DNA: TGCGCCAGCAGCCAAGAGCCCAGGGATAACACTGAAGCTTTCTTT.